These 14 T cell receptor beta chains originate from one sample sequenced in a study of blood T cell repertoires in COVID-19. Method: immunoSEQ multiplex PCR; TCRdb's copy keeps in-frame clones and lacks some. Of 130,000 to 150,000 clones listed, around 84% are singletons. The specimen was peripheral blood. Source of these receptors: a human donor in a cohort sampled during active COVID-19.

This clone has just one count. V and J are TRBV29-1 and TRBJ2-5, with D tentatively TRBD2 (5 bases). This CDR3 has 13 amino acids. Between the trimmed V and J ends, which lost 4 bases and 5 bases, there was a span of 14 bases. The germline gives CDR1 SQVTM, CDR2 ANQGSEA. CDR3 bases: TGCAGCGTTGGGGCTAGCCTTGGGGAGACCCAGTACTTC. It specifies CSVGASLGETQYF.

The rearrangement uses TRBV27 and TRBJ2-1; no definite D call. Trimming removed 5 bases at V and 9 bases at J, with 11 bases between. CDR1 and CDR2 (germline): MNHEY, SMNVEV (reference sequence). CDR3 size: 12 residues. The CDR3: CASSHGSLEQFF. CDR3 nucleotide sequence: TGTGCCAGCAGTCACGGTAGTCTTGAGCAGTTCTTC.

This sequence joins TRBV29-1 and TRBJ1-1; maybe TRBD1 (6 bases). Germline-derived CDR1 and CDR2 are SQVTM and ANQGSEA. Trimming removed 2 bases from V and 5 bases from J, with 12 bases in between. The CDR3 has 13 residues. CDR3 in DNA: TGCAGCGTTGAACAGGGGCGGGGGACTGAAGCTTTCTTT. It yields the protein CSVEQGRGTEAFF.

This clone was counted once. This chain links TRBV9 with TRBJ1-1; 8 nucleotides agree with TRBD1. The length of the CDR3 is 17 residues. The J segment lost 3 bases and the V segment lost 0 bases, leaving 10 bases of the junction unmatched. The germline V gene encodes CDR1 SGDLS and CDR2 YYNGEE. CDR3 loop: CASSVATQGASDTEAFF. As DNA, the CDR3 is TGTGCCAGCAGCGTAGCTACGCAGGGGGCGTCGGACACTGAAGCTTTCTTT.

The V and J genes are TRBV7-2 and TRBJ1-1; 8 positions agree with TRBD1. Germline V lookup: CDR1 SGHTA, CDR2 FQGNSA. With 6 bases clipped from V and 8 bases from J, the junction kept 11 bases outside the gene matches. This CDR3 region has 14 residues. CDR3 coding DNA: TGTGCCAGCAGTTCCGGGGGCGGGACAGGAGAAGCTTTCTTT. This encodes CASSSGGGTGEAFF. Full variable domain (remainder filled in from reference TRBV7-2 and TRBJ1-1): GAGVSQSPSNKVTEKGKDVELRCDPISGHTALYWYRQSLGQGLEFLIYFQGNSAPDKSGLPSDRFSAERTGGSVSTLTIQRTQQEDSAVYLCASSSGGGTGEAFFGQGTRLTVV.

The V gene is TRBV3-1 (or the pseudogene TRBV3-2), the J gene TRBJ2-3; TRBD1 matches 7 bases. V lost 4 bases and J lost 11; bases outside the gene matches: 15. The CDR3 length is 15 residues. Germline values: CDR1 LGHDT, CDR2 YNNKEL (reference sequence). CDR3 coding DNA: TGTGCCAGCAGCCTTTATACAGGGGCGAGCCTCGAGCAGTATTTT. Translating it yields CASSLYTGASLEQYF.

A single count supports this clone. The rearrangement uses TRBV7-2 and TRBJ1-6; 9 bases map to TRBD1. With 4 bases clipped from V and 11 bases from J, the junction kept 9 bases outside the gene matches. In germline, CDR1 is SGHTA, CDR2 FQGNSA. CDR3 size: 15 residues. DNA for the CDR3: TGTGCCAGCAGCTGGAACAGGGGGCGCGAGGCACCCCTCCACTTT. It is translated as CASSWNRGREAPLHF.

J is TRBJ2-1 and V is TRBV10-3; D gene unclear. Germline V gene data show CDR1 as ENHRY and CDR2 as SYGVKD. V was cut by 0 bases and J by 0 bases, with 12 bases left in between. The CDR3 is 17 residues long. This CDR3 reads CAISESAHLSSYNEQFF. In nucleotides, the CDR3 is TGTGCCATCAGTGAGTCTGCGCATCTAAGCTCCTACAATGAGCAGTTCTTC.

This rearrangement joins TRBV19 to TRBJ1-4; 8 bases fit TRBD1. From germline, CDR1 is LNHDA and CDR2 SQIVND (reference sequence). After removal of 8 bases from V and 8 bases from J, the junction contained 7 bases not matched to a gene. This CDR3 is built from 13 residues. The CDR3 loop is CASSQGVREKLFF. The CDR3, as DNA: TGTGCCAGTTCACAGGGGGTAAGGGAAAAACTGTTTTTT.

CDR3 sequence: CASIVTAGNMNTEAFF. In nucleotides, the CDR3 is TGTGCCAGCATCGTAACGGCAGGGAATATGAACACTGAAGCTTTCTTT. The V call is TRBV7-9, the J call TRBJ1-1; a possible D gene is TRBD1 (5 bases). Germline CDR1 SEHNR, CDR2 FQNEAQ (reference sequence). CDR3 length: 16 amino acids. Trimming removed 7 bases at V and 0 bases at J, with 18 bases between.

This chain links TRBV2 with TRBJ2-5, with a weak D call TRBD1 (6 bases). V lost 8 bases to trimming and J lost 1 base, with 17 bases between them. CDR3 length equals 15 residues. Germline CDR1 SNHLY, CDR2 FYNNEI. The CDR3 DNA is TGTGCCAGCGAGGTCACAGGGTTAGGCCAAGAGACCCAGTACTTC. This translates into CASEVTGLGQETQYF.

Worth noting for this clone: Relative to the germline gene, one junction end is altered; a read error may explain this. This chain links TRBV5-1 with TRBJ1-1; D is unclear. Germline V gives CDR1 SGHRS, CDR2 YFSETQ. The CDR3 loop spans 13 amino acids. The CDR3 is CASRLEQNTEAFF. DNA for the CDR3: TGCGCCAGCAGATTGGAACAGAACACTGAAGCTTTCTTT.

This clone occurred a few times. The chain couples TRBV27 to TRBJ1-6; 7 bases align to TRBD1. The CDR3 consists of 14 residues. V shed 4 bases, J shed 7 bases, and the junction held 4 bases outside the gene matches. From germline, CDR1 is MNHEY and CDR2 SMNVEV (reference sequence). The CDR3 bases are TGTGCCAGCAGTTCCCGGGACAGAAATTCACCCCTCCACTTT. It codes for CASSSRDRNSPLHF.

The chain has TRBV11-2 and TRBJ1-6, with a weak D call TRBD1 (5 bases). The V end was cut by 5 bases, the J end by 4 bases, with 15 bases between. The germline V gene encodes CDR1 SGHAT and CDR2 FQNNGV. CDR3 length: 16 residues. The DNA of the CDR3 is TGTGCCAGCAGCCTTAGGGACTTTCGTTATAATTCACCCCTCCACTTT. Translation gives CASSLRDFRYNSPLHF.